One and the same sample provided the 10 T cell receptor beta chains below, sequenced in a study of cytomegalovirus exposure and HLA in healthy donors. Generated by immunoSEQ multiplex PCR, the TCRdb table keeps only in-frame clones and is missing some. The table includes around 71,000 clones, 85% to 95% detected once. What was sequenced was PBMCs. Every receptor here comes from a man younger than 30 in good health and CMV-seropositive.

The CDR3 sequence is CATSSDSSRGNEQFF. The CDR3 DNA reads as TGTGCCACTTCTTCGGACTCCTCCCGGGGCAATGAGCAGTTCTTC. J is TRBJ2-1 and V is TRBV10-3; D might be TRBD2 (5 bases). Trimming stripped 10 bases from V and 6 bases from J, with 22 bases between. The CDR3 spans 15 residues. CDR1 is ENHRY, CDR2 SYGVKD, per germline.

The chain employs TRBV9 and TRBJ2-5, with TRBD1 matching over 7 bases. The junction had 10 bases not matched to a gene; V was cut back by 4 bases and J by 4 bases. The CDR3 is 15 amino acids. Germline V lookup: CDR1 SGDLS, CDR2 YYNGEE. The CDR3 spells CASSPFLGGGETQYF. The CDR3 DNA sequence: TGTGCCAGCAGCCCCTTCCTAGGGGGCGGAGAGACCCAGTACTTC.

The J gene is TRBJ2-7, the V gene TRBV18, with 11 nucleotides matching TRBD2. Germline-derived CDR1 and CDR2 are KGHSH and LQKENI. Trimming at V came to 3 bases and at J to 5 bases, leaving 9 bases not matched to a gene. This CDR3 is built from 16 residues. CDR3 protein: CASSPVLAGARDEQYF. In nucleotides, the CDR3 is TGTGCCAGCTCACCCGTACTAGCGGGAGCCCGGGACGAGCAGTACTTC.

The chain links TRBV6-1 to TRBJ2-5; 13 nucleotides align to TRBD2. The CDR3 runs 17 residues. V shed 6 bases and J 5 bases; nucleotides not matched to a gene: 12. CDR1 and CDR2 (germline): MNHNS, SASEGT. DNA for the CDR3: TGTGCCAGCAGGGAACCCGGACTAGCGGGAGTATGGGAGACCCAGTACTTC. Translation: CASREPGLAGVWETQYF.

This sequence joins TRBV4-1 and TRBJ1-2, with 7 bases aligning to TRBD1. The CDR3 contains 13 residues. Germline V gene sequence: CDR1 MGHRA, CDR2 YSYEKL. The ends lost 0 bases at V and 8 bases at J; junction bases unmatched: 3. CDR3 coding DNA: TGCGCCAGCAGCCAAGAGACAGGGACCGGCTACACCTTC. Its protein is CASSQETGTGYTF.

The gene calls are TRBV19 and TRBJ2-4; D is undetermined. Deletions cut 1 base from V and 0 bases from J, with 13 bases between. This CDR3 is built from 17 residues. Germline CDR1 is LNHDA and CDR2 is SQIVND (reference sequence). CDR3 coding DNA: TGTGCCAGTAGTATAGGCACTTTCAGACTAGCCAAAAACATTCAGTACTTC. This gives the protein CASSIGTFRLAKNIQYF.

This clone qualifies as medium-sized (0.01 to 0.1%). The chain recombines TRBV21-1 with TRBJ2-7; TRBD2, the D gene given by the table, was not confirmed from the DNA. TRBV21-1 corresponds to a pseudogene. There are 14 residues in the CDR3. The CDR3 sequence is CASSKLAGVYEQYF. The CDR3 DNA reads TGTGCCAGCAGCAAACTAGCGGGAGTTTACGAGCAGTACTTC.

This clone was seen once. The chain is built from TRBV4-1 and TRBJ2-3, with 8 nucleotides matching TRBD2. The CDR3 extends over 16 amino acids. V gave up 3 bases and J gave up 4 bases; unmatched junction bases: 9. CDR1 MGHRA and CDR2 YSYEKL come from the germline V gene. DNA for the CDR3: TGCGCCAGCAGCCAGCCTCGACTAGCGAGCGCAGATACGCAGTATTTT. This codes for CASSQPRLASADTQYF.

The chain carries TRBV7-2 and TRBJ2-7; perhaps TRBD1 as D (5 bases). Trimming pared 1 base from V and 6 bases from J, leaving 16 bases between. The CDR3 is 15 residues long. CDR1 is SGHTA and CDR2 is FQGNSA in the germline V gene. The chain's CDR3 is CASSLGGQKPPEQYF. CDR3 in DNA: TGTGCCAGCAGCTTAGGAGGACAAAAACCCCCCGAGCAGTACTTC.

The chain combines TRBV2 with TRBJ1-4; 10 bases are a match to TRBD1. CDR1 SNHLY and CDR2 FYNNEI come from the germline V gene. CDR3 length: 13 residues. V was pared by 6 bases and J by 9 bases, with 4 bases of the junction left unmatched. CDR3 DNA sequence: TGTGCCAGCAGAGGACAGGGGGTCAAAAAACTGTTTTTT. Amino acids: CASRGQGVKKLFF. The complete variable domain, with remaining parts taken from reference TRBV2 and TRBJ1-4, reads EPEVTQTPSHQVTQMGQEVILRCVPISNHLYFYWYRQILGQKVEFLVSFYNNEISEKSEIFDDQFSVERPDGSNFTLKIRSTKLEDSAMYFCASRGQGVKKLFFGSGTQLSVL.